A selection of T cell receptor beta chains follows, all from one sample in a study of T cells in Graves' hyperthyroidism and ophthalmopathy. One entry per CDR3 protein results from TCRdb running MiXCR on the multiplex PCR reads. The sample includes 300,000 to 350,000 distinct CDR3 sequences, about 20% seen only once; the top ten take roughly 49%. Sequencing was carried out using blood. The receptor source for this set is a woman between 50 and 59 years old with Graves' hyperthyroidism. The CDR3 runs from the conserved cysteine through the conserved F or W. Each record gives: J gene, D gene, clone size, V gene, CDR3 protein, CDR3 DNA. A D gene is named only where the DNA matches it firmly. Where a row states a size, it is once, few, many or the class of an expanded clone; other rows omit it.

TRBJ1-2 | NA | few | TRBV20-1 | CSAILASKPNYGYTF | TGCAGTGCTATCTTGGCCTCAAAGCCTAACTATGGCTACACCTTC
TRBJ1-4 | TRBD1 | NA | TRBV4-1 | CASSQDYTGGINNEKLFF | TGTGCCAGCAGCCAAGATTACACAGGGGGCATCAATAATGAAAAACTGTTTTTT
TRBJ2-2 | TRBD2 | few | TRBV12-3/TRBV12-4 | CASSVQGLALLTNTGELFF | TGTGCCAGCAGTGTCCAGGGACTAGCCCTACTTACGAACACCGGGGAGCTGTTTTTT
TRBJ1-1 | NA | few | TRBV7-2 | CASSLAGANTGFPEAFF | TGTGCCAGCAGCTTAGCGGGGGCGAACACGGGATTCCCTGAAGCTTTCTTT
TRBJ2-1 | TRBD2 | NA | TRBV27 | CASSLFSGGALVYNEQFF | TGTGCCAGCAGTTTGTTTAGCGGGGGGGCCTTGGTATACAATGAGCAGTTCTTC
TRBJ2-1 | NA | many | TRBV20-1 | CSARNNGPYNEQFF | TGCAGTGCAAGAAACAACGGCCCCTACAATGAGCAGTTCTTC
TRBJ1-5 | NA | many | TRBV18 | CASSPDYNQPQHF | TGTGCCAGCTCACCCGATTACAATCAGCCCCAGCATTTT
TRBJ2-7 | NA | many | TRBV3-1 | CASSQDPGPYEQYF | TGTGCCAGCAGCCAAGATCCGGGTCCCTACGAGCAGTACTTC
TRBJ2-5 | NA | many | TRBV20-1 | CSARGQLETQYF | TGCAGTGCTAGAGGCCAGTTGGAGACCCAGTACTTC
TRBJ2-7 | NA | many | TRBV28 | CASSLSFTYEQYF | TGTGCCAGCAGTTTATCCTTTACCTACGAGCAGTACTTC
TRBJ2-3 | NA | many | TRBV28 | CASSFRASNYITDTQYF | TGTGCCAGCAGTTTTCGGGCCAGCAACTATATCACAGATACGCAGTATTTT
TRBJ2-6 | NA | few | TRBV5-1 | CASSLTGFPGANVLTF | TGCGCCAGCAGCTTGACAGGCTTCCCTGGGGCCAACGTCCTGACTTTC
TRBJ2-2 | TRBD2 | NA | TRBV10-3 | CAISETSGVTGELFF | TGTGCCATCAGTGAAACTAGCGGGGTCACCGGGGAGCTGTTTTTT
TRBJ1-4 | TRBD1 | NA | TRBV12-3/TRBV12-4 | CASSPRTGVEKLFF | TGTGCCAGCAGTCCCCGGACAGGGGTTGAAAAACTGTTTTTT
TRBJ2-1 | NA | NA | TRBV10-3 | CAISVGEVGRNNEQFF | TGTGCCATCAGTGTGGGGGAGGTGGGTCGTAACAATGAGCAGTTCTTC
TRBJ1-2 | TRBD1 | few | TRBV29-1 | CSVALQGAVGYTF | TGCAGCGTTGCGCTGCAGGGGGCGGTTGGCTACACCTTC
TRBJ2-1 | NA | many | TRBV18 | CASSPAEQGYNEQFF | TGTGCCAGCTCACCGGCCGAGCAGGGGTACAATGAGCAGTTCTTC
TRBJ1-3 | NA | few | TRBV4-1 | CASSQRWKGYENTIYF | TGCGCCAGCAGCCAACGGTGGAAAGGTTACGAAAACACCATATATTTT
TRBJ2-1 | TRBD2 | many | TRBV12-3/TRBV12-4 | CASLTRGGSYNEQFF | TGTGCCAGCCTTACCCGGGGGGGCTCCTACAATGAGCAGTTCTTC
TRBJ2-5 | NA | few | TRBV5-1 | CASSLVPGLQETQYF | TGCGCCAGCAGCTTGGTTCCGGGGTTGCAAGAGACCCAGTACTTC
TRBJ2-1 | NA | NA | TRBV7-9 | CASSFLSRNEQFF | TGTGCCAGCAGCTTCCTTTCACGGAATGAGCAGTTCTTC
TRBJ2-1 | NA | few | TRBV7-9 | CASSLQYEQFF | TGTGCCAGCAGCTTACAATATGAGCAGTTCTTC
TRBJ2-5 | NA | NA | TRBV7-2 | CASSLQIQETQYF | TGTGCCAGCAGCTTACAAATCCAAGAGACCCAGTACTTC
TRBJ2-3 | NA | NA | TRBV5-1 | CASSLAWVALDTQYF | TGCGCCAGCAGCTTGGCCTGGGTAGCTCTAGATACGCAGTATTTT
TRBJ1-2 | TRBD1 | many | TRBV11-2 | CASRTTGGGGYTF | TGTGCCAGCAGGACAACAGGGGGTGGTGGCTACACCTTC
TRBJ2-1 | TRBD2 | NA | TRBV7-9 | CASSTPGTSGRRPAAYNEQFF | TGTGCCAGCAGCACCCCGGGGACTAGCGGGCGACGACCAGCTGCCTACAATGAGCAGTTCTTC
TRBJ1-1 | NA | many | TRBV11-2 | CASSRYSNGNTEAFF | TGTGCCAGCAGCCGGTACAGCAACGGGAACACTGAAGCTTTCTTT
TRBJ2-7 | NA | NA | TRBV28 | CASLTPPGEQYF | TGTGCCAGCCTGACACCCCCGGGGGAGCAGTACTTC
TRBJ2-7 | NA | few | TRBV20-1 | CSAPEPGVPYEQYF | TGCAGTGCTCCGGAGCCAGGGGTACCTTACGAGCAGTACTTC
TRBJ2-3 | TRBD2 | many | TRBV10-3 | CAATSGVGSDTQYF | TGTGCCGCAACTAGCGGGGTCGGCTCAGATACGCAGTATTTT
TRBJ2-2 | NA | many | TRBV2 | CASSADSYTGELFF | TGTGCCAGCAGCGCGGACTCATACACCGGGGAGCTGTTTTTT
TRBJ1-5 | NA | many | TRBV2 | CASRLDVYSNQPQHF | TGTGCCAGCAGGCTGGACGTATATAGCAATCAGCCCCAGCATTTT
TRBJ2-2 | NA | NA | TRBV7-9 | CASSSPGGAGTGELFF | TGTGCCAGCAGCTCCCCTGGGGGGGCTGGCACCGGGGAGCTGTTTTTT
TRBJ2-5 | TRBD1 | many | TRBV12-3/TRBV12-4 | CASSYRTGGVETQYF | TGTGCCAGCAGTTACCGGACAGGCGGAGTGGAGACCCAGTACTTC
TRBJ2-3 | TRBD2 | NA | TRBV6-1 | CASSGASGSSTDTQYF | TGTGCCAGCAGTGGCGCTAGCGGCTCTAGCACAGATACGCAGTATTTT
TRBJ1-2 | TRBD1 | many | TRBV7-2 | CASSFDRAANYGYTF | TGTGCCAGCAGCTTCGACAGGGCAGCTAACTATGGCTACACCTTC
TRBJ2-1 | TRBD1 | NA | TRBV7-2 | CASSYGTGGLEQFF | TGTGCCAGCAGCTACGGGACAGGGGGCTTGGAGCAGTTCTTC
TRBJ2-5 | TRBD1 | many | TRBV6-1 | CASRQTGEETQYF | TGTGCCAGCAGGCAGACAGGGGAGGAGACCCAGTACTTC
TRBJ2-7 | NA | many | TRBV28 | CASRPPLGYEQYF | TGTGCCAGCAGGCCGCCGTTGGGGTACGAGCAGTACTTC
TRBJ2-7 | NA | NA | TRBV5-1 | CASSSTPDYEQYF | TGCGCCAGCAGCTCCACTCCGGACTACGAGCAGTACTTC
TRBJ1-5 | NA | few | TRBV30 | CAWDRGKAGNSNQPQHF | TGTGCCTGGGATAGAGGGAAGGCGGGGAATAGCAATCAGCCCCAGCATTTT
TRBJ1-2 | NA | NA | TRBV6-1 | CASSSTDRLGYTF | TGTGCCAGCAGCAGCACAGACCGCCTTGGCTACACCTTC
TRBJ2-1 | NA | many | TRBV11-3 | CASSLGLEQFF | TGTGCCAGCAGCCTCGGACTGGAGCAGTTCTTC
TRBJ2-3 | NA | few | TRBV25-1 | CASSEWVGRDTQYF | TGTGCCAGCAGTGAATGGGTAGGCCGAGATACGCAGTATTTT
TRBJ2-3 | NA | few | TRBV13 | CASSLGRQGTDTQYF | TGTGCCAGCAGCTTAGGAAGGCAGGGCACAGATACGCAGTATTTT